Each of the 6 T cell receptor beta chains below was sequenced from the same sample in a study of human T cells and chemical hapten exposure. Stated time point: patch test 3, about 24 weeks after DPC sensitization. Treatment reported: therapeutic diphenylcyclopropenone sensitization with weekly scalp DPC. One entry per CDR3 protein, called by TCRdb with MiXCR from the RACE reads. The sample has fewer than 200,000 distinct CDR3 sequences; about 27% are singletons. The sample here was whole blood, taken in connection with sensitization to the hapten diphenylcyclopropenone (DPC). All receptors derive from a woman aged 18-29 years with alopecia areata. Some clones in this sample may be carry-over from other donors' samples.

This chain joins TRBV9 and TRBJ1-2; D is undetermined. The germline CDR1 and CDR2 sequences are SGDLS and YYNGEE. The CDR3 is 14 residues long. V lost 4 bases and J 3 bases, leaving 13 bases between the germline ends. CDR3 sequence (DNA): TGTGCCAGCAGCCCCCGAGGAGGGCACTATGGCTACACCTTC. Protein: CASSPRGGHYGYTF.

This clonotype has more than one count but fewer than ten. The chain joins TRBV5-8 to TRBJ2-7; D perhaps matches TRBD1 (5 bases). V was pared by 2 bases and J by 3 bases, with 6 bases between. CDR3 length: 12 amino acids. Looked up from germline, CDR1 is SGHTS and CDR2 is YDEGEE. The CDR3 here is CASSFDSYEQYF. DNA of the CDR3: TGTGCCAGCAGCTTTGACAGCTACGAGCAGTACTTC. The full variable domain, rest sourced from reference TRBV5-8 and TRBJ2-7, is EAGVTQSPTHLIKTRGQQATLRCSPISGHTSVYWYQQALGLGLQFLLWYDEGEERNRGNFPPRFSGRQFPNYSSELNVNALELEDSALYLCASSFDSYEQYFGPGTRLTVT.

The V gene is TRBV19, the J gene TRBJ2-3; D unresolved. CDR1 is LNHDA, CDR2 SQIVND, per germline (reference sequence). The CDR3 consists of 12 residues. The V end was cut by 5 bases, the J end by 3 bases, with 6 bases between. The CDR3 coding sequence is TGTGCCAGTAGTCGCCAGACAGATACGCAGTATTTT. Its translation is CASSRQTDTQYF.

The rearrangement uses TRBV4-3 and TRBJ2-5; D unclear. Looked up from germline, CDR1 is LGHNA and CDR2 is YSLEER. This CDR3 has 13 residues. With 0 bases removed from V and 5 bases from J, the gap between germline ends came to 7 bases. The CDR3 protein is CASSQERFETQYF. In DNA form, the CDR3 reads TGCGCCAGCAGCCAAGAAAGGTTTGAGACCCAGTACTTC.

V is TRBV7-6 and J is TRBJ1-5; D perhaps matches TRBD1 (5 bases). Trimming removed 2 bases from V and 2 bases from J, with 16 bases in between. There are 17 residues in the CDR3. Germline V lookup: CDR1 SGHVS, CDR2 FNYEAQ. The CDR3 region has the DNA TGTGCCAGCAGCTTAAACGGTGGTCAGGGTGGCAATCAGCCCCAGCATTTT. Translated, it gives CASSLNGGQGGNQPQHF.

The rearrangement links TRBV7-2 to TRBJ2-7; 9 bases are shared with TRBD1. After removal of 4 bases from V and 2 bases from J, the junction contained 3 bases not matched to a gene. Germline lookup yields CDR1 SGHTA and CDR2 FQGNSA. The CDR3 is made up of 14 amino acids. CDR3 nucleotides: TGTGCCAGCAGCTCACAGGGGGCGGCCTACGAGCAGTACTTC. Its protein product is CASSSQGAAYEQYF.